This T cell receptor (beta chain) is from a study of radiation and T cells in renal cell carcinoma. The method was immunoSEQ multiplex PCR; TCRdb's version includes in-frame clones alone and lacks a portion of them. The sample lists more than 150,000 clones; about 87% were seen once. Time point defined: blood 2 weeks post-SBRT. The treatment was: 15 Gy SBRT to primary tumor, nephrectomy 4 weeks later. The clonotype was recovered from a woman aged 45-60 years with renal cell carcinoma. The sample consisted of blood, taken from a patient whose treatment included radiotherapy and nephrectomy.

The DNA of the CDR3 is TGTGCTAGTGGTTTGGCAGTATTGGGACAGGGAAATGAAAAACTGTTTTTT. Translated: CASGLAVLGQGNEKLFF. This chain joins TRBV12-5 and TRBJ1-4, with TRBD1 identical over 9 bases. Germline CDR1 LGHNT, CDR2 FRNRAP. The junction had 8 bases not matched to a gene; V was cut back by 1 base and J by 5 bases. This CDR3 contains 17 residues. The full variable domain, rest sourced from reference TRBV12-5 and TRBJ1-4, is DARVTQTPRHKVTEMGQEVTMRCQPILGHNTVFWYRQTMMQGLELLAYFRNRAPLDDSGMPKDRFSAEMPDATLATLKIQPSEPRDSAVYFCASGLAVLGQGNEKLFFGSGTQLSVL.